The clone carrying this TCR beta chain was counted ten times or more. This sample was taken from a study of T cells in Graves' hyperthyroidism and ophthalmopathy. Template material for amplifying TCR beta CDR3 regions consisted of RNA transcripts. Primed by the HTBI set, a first-round RT-PCR was run on the TCR CDR3. TCRdb reanalysed the multiplex PCR reads using MiXCR and keeps one entry per CDR3 protein. The table includes 500,000 to 700,000 distinct CDR3 sequences, about a sixth detected once. V lost 6 bases to trimming and J lost 3 bases, with 20 bases between them. The CDR3 extends over 15 amino acids. Germline values: CDR1 DFQATT, CDR2 SNEGSKA (reference sequence).

The TCR was taken from a woman between 18 and 30 years old with Graves' hyperthyroidism. V is TRBV20-1 and J is TRBJ1-1; D is uncertain. The sequencing sample was made of blood. CDR3 bases: TGCAGTGCCAAAGGAATAGACACTCGCCACACTGAAGCTTTCTTT. It yields the protein CSAKGIDTRHTEAFF.